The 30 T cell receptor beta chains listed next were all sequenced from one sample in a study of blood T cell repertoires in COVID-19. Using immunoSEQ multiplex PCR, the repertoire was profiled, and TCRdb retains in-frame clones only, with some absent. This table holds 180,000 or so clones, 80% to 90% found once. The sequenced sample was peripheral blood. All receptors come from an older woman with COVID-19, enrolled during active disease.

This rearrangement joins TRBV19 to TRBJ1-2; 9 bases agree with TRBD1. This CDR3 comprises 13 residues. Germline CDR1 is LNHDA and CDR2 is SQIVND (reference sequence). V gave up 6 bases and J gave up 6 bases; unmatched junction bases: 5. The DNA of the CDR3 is TGTGCCAGTAGGACAGGGGGTTGGGATGGCTACACCTTC. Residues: CASRTGGWDGYTF.

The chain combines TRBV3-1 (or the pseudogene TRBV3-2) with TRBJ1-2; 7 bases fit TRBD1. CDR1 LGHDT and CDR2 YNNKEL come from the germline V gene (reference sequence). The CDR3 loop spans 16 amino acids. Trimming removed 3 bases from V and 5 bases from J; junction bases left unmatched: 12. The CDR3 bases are TGTGCCAGCAGCCATGGATTAGGGACAGCTGCGTATGGCTACACCTTC. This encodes CASSHGLGTAAYGYTF.

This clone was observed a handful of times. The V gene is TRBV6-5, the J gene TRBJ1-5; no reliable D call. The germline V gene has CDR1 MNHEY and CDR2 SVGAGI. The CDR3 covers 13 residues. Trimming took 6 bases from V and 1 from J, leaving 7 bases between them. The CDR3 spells CASSLRSNQPQHF. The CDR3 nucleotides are TGTGCCAGCAGCCTAAGAAGCAATCAGCCCCAGCATTTT.

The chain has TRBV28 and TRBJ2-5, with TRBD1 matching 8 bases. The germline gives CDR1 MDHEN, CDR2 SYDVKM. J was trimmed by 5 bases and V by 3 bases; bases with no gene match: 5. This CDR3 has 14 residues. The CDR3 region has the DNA TGTGCCAGCAGTTTGGTGTCAGGGGGCGAGACCCAGTACTTC. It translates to CASSLVSGGETQYF.

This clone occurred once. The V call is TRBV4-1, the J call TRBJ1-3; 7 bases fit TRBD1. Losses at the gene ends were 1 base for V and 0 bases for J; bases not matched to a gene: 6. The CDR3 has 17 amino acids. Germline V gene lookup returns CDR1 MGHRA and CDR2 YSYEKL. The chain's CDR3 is CASSQAGQALSGNTIYF. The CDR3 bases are TGCGCCAGCAGCCAAGCCGGACAGGCACTCTCTGGAAACACCATATATTTT.

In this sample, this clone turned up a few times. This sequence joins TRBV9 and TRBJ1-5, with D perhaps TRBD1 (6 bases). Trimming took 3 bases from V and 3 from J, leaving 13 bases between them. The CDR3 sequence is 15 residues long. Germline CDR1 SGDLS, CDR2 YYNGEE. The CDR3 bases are TGTGCCAGCAGCGCCTCCACAGGGTTCAATCAGCCCCAGCATTTT. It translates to CASSASTGFNQPQHF.

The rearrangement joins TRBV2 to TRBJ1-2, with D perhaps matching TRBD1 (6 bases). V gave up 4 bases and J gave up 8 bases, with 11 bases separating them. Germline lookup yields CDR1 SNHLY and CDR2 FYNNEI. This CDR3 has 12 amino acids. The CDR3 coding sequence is TGTGCCAGCAGTGCAGGGGCGAGGGGCTACACCTTC. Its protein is CASSAGARGYTF.

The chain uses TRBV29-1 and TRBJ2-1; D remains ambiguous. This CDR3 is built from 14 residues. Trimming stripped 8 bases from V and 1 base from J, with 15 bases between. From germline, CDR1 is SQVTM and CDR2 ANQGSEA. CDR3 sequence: CSSRSVGSYNEQFF. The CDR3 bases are TGCAGCAGCCGCAGCGTGGGTTCCTACAATGAGCAGTTCTTC.

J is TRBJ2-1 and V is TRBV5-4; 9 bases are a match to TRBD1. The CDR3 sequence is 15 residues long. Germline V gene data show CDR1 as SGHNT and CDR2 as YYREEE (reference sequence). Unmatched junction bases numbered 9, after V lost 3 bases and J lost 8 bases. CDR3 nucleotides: TGTGCCAGCAGCTCCGGTGGACAGGGGACCCATGAGCAGTTCTTC. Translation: CASSSGGQGTHEQFF.

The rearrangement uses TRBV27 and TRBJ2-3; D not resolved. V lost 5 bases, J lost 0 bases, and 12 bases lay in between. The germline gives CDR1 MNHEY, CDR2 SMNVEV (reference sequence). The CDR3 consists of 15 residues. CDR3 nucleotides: TGTGCCAGCAGTCCCAACTGGTCTAGCACAGATACGCAGTATTTT. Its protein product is CASSPNWSSTDTQYF.

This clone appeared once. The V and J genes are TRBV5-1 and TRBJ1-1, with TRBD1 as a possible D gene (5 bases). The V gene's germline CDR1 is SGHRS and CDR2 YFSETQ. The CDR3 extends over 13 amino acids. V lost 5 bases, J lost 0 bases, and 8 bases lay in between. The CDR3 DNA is TGCGCCAGCAGTGTAGGGGTGAACACTGAAGCTTTCTTT. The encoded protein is CASSVGVNTEAFF.

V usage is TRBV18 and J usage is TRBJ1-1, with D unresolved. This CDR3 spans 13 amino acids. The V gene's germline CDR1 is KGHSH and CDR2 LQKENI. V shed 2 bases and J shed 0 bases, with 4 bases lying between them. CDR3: CASSPGMNTEAFF. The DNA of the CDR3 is TGTGCCAGCTCACCAGGCATGAACACTGAAGCTTTCTTT.

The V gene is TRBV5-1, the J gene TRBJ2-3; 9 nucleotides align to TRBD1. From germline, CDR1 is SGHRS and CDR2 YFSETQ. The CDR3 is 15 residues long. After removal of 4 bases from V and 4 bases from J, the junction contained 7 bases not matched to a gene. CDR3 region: CASSPDRGFADTQYF. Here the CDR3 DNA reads TGCGCCAGCAGCCCGGACAGGGGCTTCGCAGATACGCAGTATTTT.

The CDR3 is CASERGGTEAFF. CDR3 DNA: TGTGCCAGCGAGAGGGGGGGCACTGAAGCTTTCTTT. The chain has TRBV28 and TRBJ1-1, with D possibly being TRBD1 (6 bases). The V end lost 8 bases, the J end lost 4 bases, and 11 bases lay between the germline ends. The CDR3 covers 12 residues. Germline CDR1 and CDR2: MDHEN and SYDVKM.

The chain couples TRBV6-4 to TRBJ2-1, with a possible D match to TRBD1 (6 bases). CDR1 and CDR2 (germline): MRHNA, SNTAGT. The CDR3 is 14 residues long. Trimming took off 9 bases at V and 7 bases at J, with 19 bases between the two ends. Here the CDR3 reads CASALEGGRNEQFF. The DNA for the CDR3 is TGTGCCAGTGCCCTCGAAGGGGGACGGAATGAGCAGTTCTTC.

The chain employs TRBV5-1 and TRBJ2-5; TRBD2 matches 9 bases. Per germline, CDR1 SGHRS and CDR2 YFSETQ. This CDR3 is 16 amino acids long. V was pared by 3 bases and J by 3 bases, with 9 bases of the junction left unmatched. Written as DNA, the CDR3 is TGCGCCAGCAGCTCGTTTAGCGGGAGTCCTGAAGAGACCCAGTACTTC. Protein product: CASSSFSGSPEETQYF. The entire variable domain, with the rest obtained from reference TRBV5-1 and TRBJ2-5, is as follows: KAGVTQTPRYLIKTRGQQVTLSCSPISGHRSVSWYQQTPGQGLQFLFEYFSETQRNKGNFPGRFSGRQFSNSRSEMNVSTLELGDSALYLCASSSFSGSPEETQYFGPGTRLLVL.

The CDR3 nucleotides read TGTGCCAGTAGTATAGATCGAGCCAGGGCGAACACTGAAGCTTTCTTT. Translation gives CASSIDRARANTEAFF. The chain is built from TRBV19 and TRBJ1-1; perhaps TRBD1 as D (5 bases). CDR1 LNHDA and CDR2 SQIVND come from the germline V gene (reference sequence). This CDR3 comprises 16 residues. Trimming pared 0 bases from V and 1 base from J, leaving 12 bases between.

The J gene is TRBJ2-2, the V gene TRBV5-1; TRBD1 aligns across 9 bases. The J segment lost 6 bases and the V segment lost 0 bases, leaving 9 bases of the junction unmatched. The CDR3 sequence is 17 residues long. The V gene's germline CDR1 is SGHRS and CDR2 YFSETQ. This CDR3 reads CASSLASLTGGSGELFF. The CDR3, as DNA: TGCGCCAGCAGCTTGGCTTCCTTGACAGGGGGATCCGGGGAGCTGTTTTTT.

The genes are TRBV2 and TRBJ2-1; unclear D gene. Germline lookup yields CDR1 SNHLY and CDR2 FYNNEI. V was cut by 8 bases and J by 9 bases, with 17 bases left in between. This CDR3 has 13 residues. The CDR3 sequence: CASPRNRAAEQFF. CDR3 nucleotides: TGTGCCAGCCCTAGGAACCGTGCTGCTGAGCAGTTCTTC.

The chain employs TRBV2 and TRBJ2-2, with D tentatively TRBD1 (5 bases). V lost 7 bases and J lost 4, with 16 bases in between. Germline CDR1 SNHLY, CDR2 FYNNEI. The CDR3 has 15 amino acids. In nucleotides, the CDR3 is TGTGCCAGCAAGTTCCAGGGTCGGAGCACCGGGGAGCTGTTTTTT. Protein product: CASKFQGRSTGELFF. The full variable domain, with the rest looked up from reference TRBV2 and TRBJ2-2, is EPEVTQTPSHQVTQMGQEVILRCVPISNHLYFYWYRQILGQKVEFLVSFYNNEISEKSEIFDDQFSVERPDGSNFTLKIRSTKLEDSAMYFCASKFQGRSTGELFFGEGSRLTVL.

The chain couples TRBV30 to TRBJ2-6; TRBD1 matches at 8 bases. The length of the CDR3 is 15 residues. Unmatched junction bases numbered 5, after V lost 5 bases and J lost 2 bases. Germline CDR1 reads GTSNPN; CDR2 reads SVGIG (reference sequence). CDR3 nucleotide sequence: TGTGCCTGGGGCGGACAGGGCACTGGGGCCAACGTCCTGACTTTC. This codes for CAWGGQGTGANVLTF.

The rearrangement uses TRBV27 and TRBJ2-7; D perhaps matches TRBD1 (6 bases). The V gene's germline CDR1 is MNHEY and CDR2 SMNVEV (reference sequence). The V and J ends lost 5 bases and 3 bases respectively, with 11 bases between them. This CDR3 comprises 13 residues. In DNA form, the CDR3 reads TGTGCCAGCAGTCCTAAACAGGGCTACGAGCAGTACGTC. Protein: CASSPKQGYEQYV.

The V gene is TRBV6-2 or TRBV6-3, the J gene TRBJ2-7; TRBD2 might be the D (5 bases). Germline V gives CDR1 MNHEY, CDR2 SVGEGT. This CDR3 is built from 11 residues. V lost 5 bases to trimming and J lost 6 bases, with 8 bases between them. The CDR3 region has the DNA TGTGCCAGCAGTCGGGGTGGCGAGCAGTACGTC. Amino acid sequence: CASSRGGEQYV.

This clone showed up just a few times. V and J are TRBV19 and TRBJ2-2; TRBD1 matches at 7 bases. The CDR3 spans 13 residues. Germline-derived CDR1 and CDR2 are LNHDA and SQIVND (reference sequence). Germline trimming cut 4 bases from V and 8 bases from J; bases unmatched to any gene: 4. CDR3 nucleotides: TGTGCCAGTAGTACGACAGGGATGGGGGAGCTGTTTTTT. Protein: CASSTTGMGELFF.

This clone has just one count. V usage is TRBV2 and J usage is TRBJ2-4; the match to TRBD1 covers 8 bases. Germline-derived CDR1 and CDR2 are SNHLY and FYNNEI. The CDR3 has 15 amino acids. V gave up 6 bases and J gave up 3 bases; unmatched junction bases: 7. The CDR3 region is CASRPDRGSKNIQYF. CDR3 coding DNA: TGTGCCAGCAGACCCGACAGGGGAAGCAAAAACATTCAGTACTTC.

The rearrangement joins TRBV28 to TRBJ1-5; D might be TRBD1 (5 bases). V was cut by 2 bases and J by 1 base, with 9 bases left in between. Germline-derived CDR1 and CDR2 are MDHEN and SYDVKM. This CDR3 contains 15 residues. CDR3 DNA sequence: TGTGCCAGCAGTTTAGGGGGAGGGAGCAATCAGCCCCAGCATTTT. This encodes CASSLGGGSNQPQHF.

CDR3 bases: TGTGCCAGTAGTATAGATGGACAGGGATTTGAGGATGAGCAGTTCTTC. Translation: CASSIDGQGFEDEQFF. This chain connects TRBV19 to TRBJ2-1; 8 bases line up with TRBD1. The ends lost 0 bases at V and 8 bases at J; junction bases unmatched: 9. The CDR3 covers 16 residues. Germline V gene sequence: CDR1 LNHDA, CDR2 SQIVND (reference sequence).

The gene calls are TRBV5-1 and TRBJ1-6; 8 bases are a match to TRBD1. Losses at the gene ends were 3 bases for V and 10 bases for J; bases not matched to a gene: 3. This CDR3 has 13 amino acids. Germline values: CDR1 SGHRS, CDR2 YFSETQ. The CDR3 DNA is TGCGCCAGCAGCTCGACAGGGGACTCACCCCTCCACTTT. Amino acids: CASSSTGDSPLHF.

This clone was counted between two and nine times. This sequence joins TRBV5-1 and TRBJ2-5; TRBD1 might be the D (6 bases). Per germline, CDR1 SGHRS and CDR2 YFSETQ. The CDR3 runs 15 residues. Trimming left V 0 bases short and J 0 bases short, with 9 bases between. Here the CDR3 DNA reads TGCGCCAGCAGCTTGGCCGGACAGTACCAAGAGACCCAGTACTTC. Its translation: CASSLAGQYQETQYF.

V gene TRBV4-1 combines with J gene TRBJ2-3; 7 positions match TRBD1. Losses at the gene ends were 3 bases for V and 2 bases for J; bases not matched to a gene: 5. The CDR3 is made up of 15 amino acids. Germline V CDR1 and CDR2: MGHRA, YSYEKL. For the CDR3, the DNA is TGCGCCAGCAGCCAGAGACAGGGAGACACAGATACGCAGTATTTT. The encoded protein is CASSQRQGDTDTQYF.